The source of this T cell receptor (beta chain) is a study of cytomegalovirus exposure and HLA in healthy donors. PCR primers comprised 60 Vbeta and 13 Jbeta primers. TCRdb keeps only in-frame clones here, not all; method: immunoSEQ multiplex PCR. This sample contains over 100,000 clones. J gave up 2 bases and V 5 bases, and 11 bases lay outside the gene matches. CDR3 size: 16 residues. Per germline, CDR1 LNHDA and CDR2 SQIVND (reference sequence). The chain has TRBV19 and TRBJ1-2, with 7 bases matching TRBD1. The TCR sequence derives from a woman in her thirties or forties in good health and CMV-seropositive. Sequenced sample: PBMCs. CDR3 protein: CASSARQGMVNYGYTF. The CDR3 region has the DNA TGTGCCAGTAGTGCCAGACAGGGAATGGTGAACTATGGCTACACCTTC.